The sequence of this TCR beta chain was determined in a study of cytomegalovirus exposure and HLA in healthy donors. 13 Jbeta primers and 60 Vbeta primers were used for the PCR. Produced via immunoSEQ multiplex PCR; TCRdb's table is partial and in-frame only. The table includes under 200,000 clones, around 84% detected once. There are 16 residues in the CDR3. CDR1 and CDR2 (germline): KGHSH, LQKENI. Trimming cost V 3 bases and J 0 bases, with 12 bases left between them. About this clone itself: Its specificity is unknown.

Study-level findings and limits: A later analysis reportedly found fewer N-insertions in an Asian-associated ancestry cluster than the roughly 670-donor mean. Both high specificity and high sensitivity reportedly marked the classifier's diagnosis of cytomegalovirus status. The listing of roughly 160 TCR beta chains classed them as cytomegalovirus-associated. Using a false discovery rate of 0.05, a later analysis showed that 16,951 TCR beta sequences were associated with HLA alleles.

Material: PBMCs. This TCR was sampled from a man aged 45-65 years in good health and CMV-seropositive. The V call is TRBV18, the J call TRBJ1-3, with D perhaps matching TRBD1 (6 bases). CDR3 residues: CASSPADSISGNTIYF. The CDR3 nucleotides are TGTGCCAGCTCACCGGCGGACAGTATCTCTGGAAACACCATATATTTT.